This record concerns one T cell receptor beta chain sequence. Its antigen is not known. These data are taken from a study of response to subunit inactivated influenza vaccine. TCRdb called the RT-PCR reads again in MiXCR, with one record for every CDR3 protein. The sample includes about 780,000 distinct CDR3 sequences, less than 20% of them seen just once. General study points: Authors proposed each seasonal influenza vaccination draws in few new T cells.

V shed 6 bases and J shed 6 bases, with 15 bases lying between them. The CDR3 is made up of 14 amino acids. Per the germline V gene, CDR1 is MNHNS and CDR2 is SASEGT. The clonotype comes from a man between 45 and 60 years old who received an inactivated influenza vaccine. The chain has TRBV6-1 and TRBJ2-1; TRBD2 is a possible D gene (6 bases). Specimen: PBMCs from blood, collected about 5 days after vaccination. The CDR3 region is CASSPVRGSNEQFF. CDR3 in DNA: TGTGCCAGCAGCCCCGTACGGGGGTCCAATGAGCAGTTCTTC.